The TCR beta chain under discussion was sequenced for a study of OX40 agonist ivuxolimab in advanced cancers. This CDR3 has 15 residues. Germline assignment: CDR1 SQVTM and CDR2 ANQGSEA. V lost 4 bases and J lost 1; bases outside the gene matches: 8. This clone has a single count. This table comes from immunoSEQ multiplex PCR, and its TCRdb copy is limited to in-frame clones, with some not included. Counted here are some 67,000 clones, roughly 80% occurring once; the ten biggest clones make up 5.5% to 6%. The sample in question was CD4+ or CD8+ T cells sorted from blood, obtained in a trial of the OX40 agonist ivuxolimab. The sequence was collected from an adult with an advanced solid tumor such as melanoma, head and neck, liver or kidney cancer. The genes are TRBV29-1 and TRBJ2-3, with 7 nucleotides matching TRBD1. The chain's CDR3 is CSVARGTPGTDTQYF. CDR3 bases: TGCAGCGTTGCCAGGGGGACCCCTGGCACAGATACGCAGTATTTT.